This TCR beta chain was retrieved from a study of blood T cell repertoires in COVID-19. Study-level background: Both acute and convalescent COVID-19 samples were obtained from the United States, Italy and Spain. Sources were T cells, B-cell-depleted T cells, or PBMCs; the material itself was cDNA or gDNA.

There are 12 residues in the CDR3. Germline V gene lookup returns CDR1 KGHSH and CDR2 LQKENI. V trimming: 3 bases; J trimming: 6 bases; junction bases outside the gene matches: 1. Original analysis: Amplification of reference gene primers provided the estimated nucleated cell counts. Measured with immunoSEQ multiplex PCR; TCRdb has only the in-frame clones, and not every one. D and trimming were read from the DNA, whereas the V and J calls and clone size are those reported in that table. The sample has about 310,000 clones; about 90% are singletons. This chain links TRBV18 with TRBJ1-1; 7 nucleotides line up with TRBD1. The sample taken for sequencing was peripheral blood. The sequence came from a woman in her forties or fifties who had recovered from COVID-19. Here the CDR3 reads CASSPGQAEAFF. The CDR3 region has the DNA TGTGCCAGCTCACCTGGACAGGCTGAAGCTTTCTTT.